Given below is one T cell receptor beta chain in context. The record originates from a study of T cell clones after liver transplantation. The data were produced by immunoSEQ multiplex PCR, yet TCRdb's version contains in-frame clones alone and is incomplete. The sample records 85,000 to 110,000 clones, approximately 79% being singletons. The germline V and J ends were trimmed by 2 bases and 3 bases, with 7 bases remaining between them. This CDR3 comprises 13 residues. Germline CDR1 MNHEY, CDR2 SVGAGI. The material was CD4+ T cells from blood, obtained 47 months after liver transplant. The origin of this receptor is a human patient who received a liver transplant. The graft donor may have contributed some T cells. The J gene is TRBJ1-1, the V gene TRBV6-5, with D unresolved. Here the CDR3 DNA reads TGTGCCAGCAGTTACAGATGGGACACTGAAGCTTTCTTT. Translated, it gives CASSYRWDTEAFF.